This T cell receptor beta chain emerged from a study of blood T cell repertoires in COVID-19. For the study at large: Italy, Spain and the United States were the sources of the convalescent and acute COVID-19 samples.

The CDR3 runs to 14 residues. Germline CDR1 and CDR2: LNHDA and SQIVND (reference sequence). V was shortened by 7 bases and J by 5 bases, with 17 bases between the two germline ends. Clones were sequenced by immunoSEQ multiplex PCR, and TCRdb holds only the in-frame ones, with some missing. The table shows about 380,000 clones, with 89% occurring only once. Sequencing used peripheral blood. V and J are TRBV19 and TRBJ1-1, with a tentative D call TRBD1 (5 bases). The sequence was collected from a man between 35 and 55 years old with acute or convalescent COVID-19. This CDR3 is CASIQGVGETEAFF. CDR3 nucleotide sequence: TGTGCCAGTATTCAAGGGGTTGGTGAGACTGAAGCTTTCTTT.